Shown below are 8 T cell receptor beta chains from a single sample sequenced in a study of cytomegalovirus exposure and HLA in healthy donors. PCR was performed using 60 Vbeta and 13 Jbeta primers. Some clones are missing from TCRdb's copy, which holds only in-frame ones; the method was immunoSEQ multiplex PCR. The sample includes 60,000 or so clones, approximately 80% of them seen just once. Material: PBMCs. Every receptor here comes from a woman aged 40 to 50 in good health and CMV-seropositive.

V is TRBV6-1 and J is TRBJ1-6, with D possibly being TRBD1 (5 bases). V lost 2 bases and J lost 7, with 15 bases in between. The CDR3 length is 16 residues. The germline V gene has CDR1 MNHNS and CDR2 SASEGT. The CDR3 is CASSEFGGWGNSPLHF. The CDR3 bases are TGTGCCAGCAGTGAATTTGGAGGGTGGGGGAATTCACCCCTCCACTTT.

V gene TRBV5-1 combines with J gene TRBJ1-2, with 7 bases that match TRBD1. The CDR3 is 13 amino acids. Germline CDR1 reads SGHRS; CDR2 reads YFSETQ. Losses at the gene ends were 0 bases for V and 6 bases for J; bases not matched to a gene: 2. This CDR3 is CASSLVTGDGYTF. The CDR3 region has the DNA TGCGCCAGCAGCTTGGTCACAGGGGATGGCTACACCTTC.

This clone was seen just once. The chain combines TRBV6-6 with TRBJ1-1, with D perhaps matching TRBD1 (6 bases). The CDR3 consists of 14 residues. Germline loops: CDR1 MNHNY, CDR2 SVGAGI (reference sequence). Deletions cut 8 bases from V and 5 bases from J, with 18 bases between. In DNA, the CDR3 is TGTGCCAGCTGGCCTACAGGGCTGGGGACTGAAGCTTTCTTT. Encoded protein: CASWPTGLGTEAFF.

The V call is TRBV6-5, the J call TRBJ1-2; D remains ambiguous. The ends were cut back, 0 bases at V and 6 bases at J, with 14 bases in the middle. The CDR3 contains 15 residues. Germline V CDR1 and CDR2: MNHEY, SVGAGI. CDR3 DNA sequence: TGTGCCAGCAGTTACTCGATGGAGGGCGACAATGGCTACACCTTC. Protein sequence: CASSYSMEGDNGYTF.

This chain joins TRBV25-1 and TRBJ2-6, with a tentative D call TRBD2 (5 bases). The germline V gene encodes CDR1 MGHDK and CDR2 SYGVNS. This CDR3 spans 16 amino acids. V lost 2 bases and J lost 0, with 8 bases in between. CDR3 sequence reads: CASSERGRSGANVLTF. The CDR3 DNA follows: TGTGCCAGCAGTGAACGCGGGCGCTCTGGGGCCAACGTCCTGACTTTC.

The rearrangement joins TRBV6-5 to TRBJ2-2; a weak D match, TRBD1 (6 bases). Trimming took off 5 bases at V and 9 bases at J, with 13 bases between the two ends. CDR1 is MNHEY and CDR2 is SVGAGI in the germline V gene. The CDR3 runs 13 residues. For the CDR3, the DNA is TGTGCCAGCAGTGCCATGGGGGCCCGGGAGCTGTTTTTT. This translates into CASSAMGARELFF.

The genes are TRBV4-3 and TRBJ2-3; 8 positions match TRBD1. V lost 0 bases, J lost 2 bases, and 4 bases stayed unmatched. Germline V CDR1 and CDR2: LGHNA, YSLEER. The CDR3 is 16 residues long. The CDR3 bases are TGCGCCAGCAGCCAAGACGACAGGGGACCCACAGATACGCAGTATTTT. It is translated as CASSQDDRGPTDTQYF.

The chain joins TRBV10-2 to TRBJ2-2, with a weak D call TRBD2 (6 bases). CDR3 length: 15 residues. Deletions cut 8 bases from V and 1 base from J, with 14 bases between. Per germline, CDR1 WSHSY and CDR2 SAAADI. The CDR3 DNA follows: TGCGCCAGCTTCAACGGGGGTCTGAACACCGGGGAGCTGTTTTTT. Protein sequence: CASFNGGLNTGELFF.